Listed here are 29 T cell receptor beta chains from one sample, sequenced in a study of CD8+CD57+ T cells in acquired aplastic anemia. Patients chosen for sequencing had CD8+CD57+ cells that had expanded, as shown by flow cytometry. TCR beta VDJ and CDR3 profiling used genomic DNA as template. MiXCR, run by TCRdb on the reads, gives a single entry per CDR3 protein. The table has fewer than 250,000 distinct CDR3 sequences, approximately 51% seen once. Sequencing used sorted CD4+, CD8+, or CD8+CD57+ T cells (not recorded which) from PBMCs. The receptors were sampled from a human donor with aplastic anemia.

This chain joins TRBV7-3 and TRBJ2-3; 13 nucleotides agree with TRBD2. J was trimmed by 11 bases and V by 5 bases; bases with no gene match: 10. Germline V gene sequence: CDR1 SGHTA, CDR2 FQGTGA. The CDR3 has 15 amino acids. DNA of the CDR3: TGTGCCAGCAGCCTACCGGGACTAGCGGGGAATGAGCAGTATTTT. Amino acid sequence: CASSLPGLAGNEQYF.

At least ten counts were recorded for this clonotype. This sequence joins TRBV19 and TRBJ2-7; possibly TRBD2 for D (6 bases). V lost 7 bases to trimming and J lost 1 base, with 14 bases between them. This CDR3 spans 14 amino acids. The germline gives CDR1 LNHDA, CDR2 SQIVND (reference sequence). CDR3 sequence: CASTPGVLSYEQYF. CDR3 bases: TGTGCCAGTACCCCGGGAGTCCTTTCCTACGAGCAGTACTTC.

The rearrangement joins TRBV5-1 to TRBJ2-7; 9 nucleotides agree with TRBD2. V lost 6 bases, J lost 3 bases, and 16 bases stayed unmatched. CDR1 and CDR2 (germline): SGHRS, YFSETQ. CDR3 length: 17 residues. In DNA, the CDR3 is TGCGCCAGCACCGCCTTCCTAGCGGGACAGCGAGTCTACGAGCAGTACTTC. Protein: CASTAFLAGQRVYEQYF.

This clonotype was found a few times. This chain connects TRBV27 to TRBJ1-2; 7 nucleotides align to TRBD1. J lost 5 bases, V lost 5 bases, and 5 bases had no gene match. Looked up from germline, CDR1 is MNHEY and CDR2 is SMNVEV (reference sequence). The CDR3 sequence is 13 residues long. CDR3 sequence reads: CASSNRDRYGYTF. CDR3 nucleotide sequence: TGTGCCAGCAGTAACCGGGACAGATATGGCTACACCTTC.

V gene TRBV7-2 combines with J gene TRBJ1-6, with D tentatively TRBD1 (5 bases). Germline CDR1 reads SGHTA; CDR2 reads FQGNSA. The CDR3 consists of 13 residues. The germline V and J ends were trimmed by 5 bases and 15 bases, with 17 bases remaining between them. The CDR3 sequence: CASSGRQWGVLHF. DNA of the CDR3: TGTGCCAGCAGCGGACGACAGTGGGGGGTCCTCCACTTT.

V usage is TRBV20-1 and J usage is TRBJ2-5; 8 bases fit TRBD1. Germline V gives CDR1 DFQATT, CDR2 SNEGSKA (reference sequence). CDR3 size: 14 residues. The CDR3 loop is CTTGQGAQQETQYF. DNA of the CDR3: TGCACCACAGGGCAGGGGGCTCAGCAAGAGACCCAGTACTTC.

This clonotype was counted ten times or more. V is TRBV10-1 and J is TRBJ1-1; TRBD1 might be the D (5 bases). The CDR3 is 14 amino acids. Trimming took off 0 bases at V and 1 base at J, with 6 bases between the two ends. The germline CDR1 and CDR2 sequences are WNHNN and SYGVQD (reference sequence). The CDR3 sequence is CASSESTENTEAFF. The DNA for the CDR3 is TGCGCCAGCAGTGAGTCGACAGAGAACACTGAAGCTTTCTTT.

A note on this clonotype: At one boundary the junction diverges from the germline segment, which might be a read error. This rearrangement joins TRBV7-8 to TRBJ2-2; D possibly corresponds to TRBD2 (7 bases). CDR3 length: 14 residues. In germline, CDR1 is SGHVS, CDR2 FQNEAQ. This chain's CDR3 is CASSLGGDTGELFF. CDR3 nucleotides: TGTGCCAGCAGTTTAGGGGGGGACACCGGGGAGCTGTTTTTT.

This chain connects TRBV7-9 to TRBJ2-7; a possible D gene is TRBD2 (6 bases). The germline V gene has CDR1 SEHNR and CDR2 FQNEAQ (reference sequence). The V gene lost 9 bases and the J gene lost 0 bases, with 18 bases spanning the gap. This CDR3 has 15 residues. CDR3 DNA: TGTGCCAGTAGTAAGGCAGCGGGCCCCTCCTACGAGCAGTACTTC. Translation gives CASSKAAGPSYEQYF.

V gene TRBV2 combines with J gene TRBJ2-7, with 7 nucleotides matching TRBD2. CDR1 and CDR2 (germline): SNHLY, FYNNEI. The CDR3 extends over 14 amino acids. Trimming removed 6 bases from V and 2 bases from J; junction bases left unmatched: 7. The CDR3 coding sequence is TGTGCCAGCAGCCCAGGACTAGTTGCCTACGAGCAGTACTTC. It specifies CASSPGLVAYEQYF. Full variable domain (remainder filled in from reference TRBV2 and TRBJ2-7): EPEVTQTPSHQVTQMGQEVILRCVPISNHLYFYWYRQILGQKVEFLVSFYNNEISEKSEIFDDQFSVERPDGSNFTLKIRSTKLEDSAMYFCASSPGLVAYEQYFGPGTRLTVT.

The DNA of the CDR3 is TGTGCCAGCAGTGAAGGGACAGGGCCAGATACGCAGTATTTT. Protein product: CASSEGTGPDTQYF. This rearrangement joins TRBV6-1 to TRBJ2-3; 8 bases agree with TRBD1. The CDR3 totals 14 residues. Per germline, CDR1 MNHNS and CDR2 SASEGT. V gave up 1 base and J gave up 4 bases; unmatched junction bases: 1.

V is TRBV3-1 and J is TRBJ1-1, with unresolved D. Germline V gene data show CDR1 as LGHDT and CDR2 as YNNKEL (reference sequence). Trimming took 0 bases from V and 1 from J, leaving 9 bases between them. CDR3 length: 15 amino acids. CDR3 region: CASSQDLGSNTEAFF. CDR3 bases: TGTGCCAGCAGCCAAGATTTAGGGTCGAACACTGAAGCTTTCTTT.

A remark on this clonotype: One end of the junction does not line up with germline, which may come from a read error. V gene TRBV7-3 combines with J gene TRBJ2-5, with TRBD2 identical over 10 bases. The CDR3 loop spans 16 amino acids. Germline V CDR1 and CDR2: SGHTA, FQGTGA. The CDR3 DNA reads as TGCGCCAGCAGCCAAGAGCGGGGGGGTCCAATAAAGACCCAGTACTTC. Translated: CASSQERGGPIKTQYF. Combining the CDR3 with reference TRBV7-3 and TRBJ2-5 gives the whole variable domain GAGVSQTPSNKVTEKGKYVELRCDPISGHTALYWYRQSLGQGPEFLIYFQGTGAADDSGLPNDRFFAVRPEGSVSTLKIQRTERGDSAVYLCASSQERGGPIKTQYFGPGTRLLVL.

This chain uses TRBV29-1 with TRBJ2-5, with TRBD2 matching over 9 bases. The CDR3 totals 13 residues. Germline CDR1 and CDR2: SQVTM and ANQGSEA. Trimming cost V 4 bases and J 5 bases; bases outside gene matches: 5. The CDR3 region is CSVGGGGIETQYF. DNA of the CDR3: TGCAGCGTTGGCGGGGGGGGTATTGAGACCCAGTACTTC.

The chain uses TRBV19 and TRBJ2-3; the D gene is possibly TRBD2 (5 bases). Trimming cost V 4 bases and J 3 bases, with 8 bases left between them. The germline gives CDR1 LNHDA, CDR2 SQIVND (reference sequence). The CDR3 is 13 amino acids. The CDR3 coding sequence is TGTGCCAGTAGTAATCGGAGGACAGATACGCAGTATTTT. It encodes CASSNRRTDTQYF.

The CDR3 coding sequence is TGTGCCAGCTTAGATTACGAGCAGTACTTC. It codes for CASLDYEQYF. J is TRBJ2-7 and V is TRBV2; D remains unclear. This CDR3 is 10 amino acids long. Germline V lookup: CDR1 SNHLY, CDR2 FYNNEI. V was pared by 8 bases and J by 4 bases, with 6 bases between.

This clonotype was counted only a few times. The chain is built from TRBV28 and TRBJ1-3; a possible D gene is TRBD1 (6 bases). The germline gives CDR1 MDHEN, CDR2 SYDVKM. Deletions cut 4 bases from V and 1 base from J, with 8 bases between. CDR3 length: 14 amino acids. As DNA, the CDR3 is TGTGCCAGCAGTTCAGGGGCATCTGGAAACACCATATATTTT. Translating gives CASSSGASGNTIYF.

The rearrangement uses TRBV6-6 and TRBJ2-1; D possibly corresponds to TRBD2 (7 bases). Trimming left V 0 bases short and J 5 bases short, with 17 bases between. This CDR3 has 17 amino acids. Germline V gene data show CDR1 as MNHNY and CDR2 as SVGAGI (reference sequence). The CDR3 sequence is CASSYSLAAGADNEQFF. In DNA, the CDR3 is TGTGCCAGCAGTTACTCCCTAGCGGCGGGGGCGGACAATGAGCAGTTCTTC.

This clonotype was detected many times. V is TRBV7-2 and J is TRBJ1-4; TRBD1 aligns across 11 bases. This CDR3 contains 16 residues. Unmatched junction bases numbered 7, after V lost 3 bases and J lost 7 bases. Per the germline V gene, CDR1 is SGHTA and CDR2 is FQGNSA. The CDR3 is CASSFKTGQGAEKLFF. The CDR3 coding sequence is TGTGCCAGCAGCTTTAAGACAGGACAGGGGGCTGAAAAACTGTTTTTT.

This clonotype was found a few times. V usage is TRBV7-3 and J usage is TRBJ2-7; D is perhaps TRBD2 (6 bases). V was trimmed by 5 bases and J by 9 bases, leaving 14 bases between them. The germline CDR1 and CDR2 sequences are SGHTA and FQGTGA. The CDR3 length is 12 residues. The CDR3 region has the DNA TGTGCCAGCAGCCGACTAGATTTCGGGCAGTACTTC. This encodes CASSRLDFGQYF.

There are many counts of this clonotype. This chain joins TRBV2 and TRBJ1-1, with a weak D call TRBD1 (5 bases). Trimming took 9 bases from V and 3 from J, leaving 17 bases between them. This CDR3 is built from 14 residues. Germline V gene data show CDR1 as SNHLY and CDR2 as FYNNEI. The CDR3 DNA reads TGTGCCAGTGGGAAGGGGCTATTGGACACTGAAGCTTTCTTT. This encodes CASGKGLLDTEAFF.

The rearrangement joins TRBV10-3 to TRBJ1-5; 9 bases map to TRBD1. This CDR3 has 13 residues. CDR1 and CDR2 from the germline V gene are ENHRY and SYGVKD. With V trimmed by 10 bases and J by 5 bases, 6 bases remained unmatched. The CDR3 here is CASTRQGDQPQHF. The CDR3 DNA reads as TGTGCCAGCACCCGACAGGGGGATCAGCCCCAGCATTTT.

A few counts support this clonotype. The CDR3 loop is CASSEGDSNQPQHF. The CDR3 nucleotides read TGTGCCAGCAGTGAAGGGGATAGCAATCAGCCCCAGCATTTT. The rearrangement links TRBV2 to TRBJ1-5; D is ambiguous. Between the trimmed V and J ends, which lost 1 base and 0 bases, there was a span of 4 bases. CDR1 is SNHLY and CDR2 is FYNNEI in the germline V gene. CDR3 length equals 14 residues.

This clonotype was seen once. Here the CDR3 DNA reads TGTGCCAGTAGTCCGATCCCGGGACAGAGCAATCAGCCCCAGCATTTT. Translated, it gives CASSPIPGQSNQPQHF. The chain uses TRBV19 and TRBJ1-5; 7 positions agree with TRBD1. Germline V lookup: CDR1 LNHDA, CDR2 SQIVND (reference sequence). There are 16 residues in the CDR3. V shed 5 bases and J 1 base; nucleotides not matched to a gene: 8.

This clonotype was picked up many times. The chain recombines TRBV19 with TRBJ1-1; D gene unclear. Trimming took 0 bases from V and 0 from J, leaving 8 bases between them. The CDR3 has 15 amino acids. The germline CDR1 and CDR2 sequences are LNHDA and SQIVND (reference sequence). The CDR3 spells CASSIDGRMNTEAFF. The CDR3 nucleotides read TGTGCCAGTAGTATAGACGGCCGCATGAACACTGAAGCTTTCTTT.

For this clonotype: A read error may be the cause here, since a much bigger clone is one base away. The gene calls are TRBV14 and TRBJ1-2; D unclear. V dropped 4 bases and J dropped 2 bases, with 8 bases sitting between them. The germline V gene has CDR1 SGHDN and CDR2 FVKESK. The CDR3 is 13 residues long. CDR3 coding DNA: TGTGCCAGCAGCCCACATGGCAACTATGGCTACACCTTC. This translates into CASSPHGNYGYTF.

The chain has TRBV4-1 and TRBJ2-2, with unresolved D. The CDR3 is 17 residues long. Germline V gives CDR1 MGHRA, CDR2 YSYEKL. V was cut by 1 base and J by 1 base, with 13 bases left in between. The CDR3 region is CASSQAPPPENTGELFF. In DNA, the CDR3 is TGCGCCAGCAGCCAAGCTCCTCCCCCTGAGAACACCGGGGAGCTGTTTTTT.

This clonotype was found many times. This chain links TRBV20-1 with TRBJ1-1; D is possibly TRBD1 (5 bases). CDR3 length: 13 residues. Trimming removed 6 bases at V and 1 base at J, with 12 bases between. Germline V gene sequence: CDR1 DFQATT, CDR2 SNEGSKA (reference sequence). CDR3 coding DNA: TGCAGTGCCCAGGGAGATCGGAACACTGAAGCTTTCTTT. Protein sequence: CSAQGDRNTEAFF.

The chain links TRBV7-2 to TRBJ1-5; weak D call: TRBD1 (5 bases). Germline V gene data show CDR1 as SGHTA and CDR2 as FQGNSA. The CDR3 consists of 12 residues. V gave up 4 bases and J gave up 9 bases, with 10 bases separating them. Here the CDR3 reads CTSSSAGGPQHF. In DNA, the CDR3 is TGTACCAGCAGCTCCGCGGGGGGGCCCCAGCATTTT.